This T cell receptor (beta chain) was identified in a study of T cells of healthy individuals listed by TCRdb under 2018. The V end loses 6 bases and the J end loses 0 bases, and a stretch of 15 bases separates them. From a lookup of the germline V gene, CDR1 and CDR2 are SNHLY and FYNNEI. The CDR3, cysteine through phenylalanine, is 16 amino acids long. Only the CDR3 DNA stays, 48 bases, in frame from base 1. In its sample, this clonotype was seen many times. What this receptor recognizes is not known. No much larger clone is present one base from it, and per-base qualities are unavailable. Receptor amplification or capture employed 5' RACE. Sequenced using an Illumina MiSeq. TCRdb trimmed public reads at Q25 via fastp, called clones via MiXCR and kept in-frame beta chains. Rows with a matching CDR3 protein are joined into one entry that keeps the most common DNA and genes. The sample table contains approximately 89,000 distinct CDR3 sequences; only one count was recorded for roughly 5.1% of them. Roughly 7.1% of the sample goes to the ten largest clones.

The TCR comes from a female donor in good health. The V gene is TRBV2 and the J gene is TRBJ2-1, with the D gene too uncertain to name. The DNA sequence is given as TGTGCCAGCAGCCCTAATCCCAGACCCTCCTACAATGAGCAGTTCTTC. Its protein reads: CASSPNPRPSYNEQFF.